The entry below gives a single TCR beta chain sequence along with its context. The target antigen is unknown. The data are from a study of immune evolution from preneoplasia to lung adenocarcinoma. Regarding the study as a whole: Top clone frequencies peaked in normal lung, apparently declining through invasive adenocarcinoma. Later-stage lesions seemingly showed higher T cell density and diversity than normal lung. Highest clonality occurred in KRAS-mutant, not EGFR-mutant or double wild-type, nodules.

Using immunoSEQ multiplex PCR, the repertoire was profiled, and TCRdb retains in-frame clones only, with some absent. The sample yields thousands of clones, around 82% seen once. The CDR3 has 13 residues. CDR1 and CDR2 from the germline V gene are LNHDA and SQIVND (reference sequence). V lost 5 bases, J lost 0 bases, and 5 bases lay in between. Macro-dissection enriched premalignant or tumor cells before nucleic acid extraction. The TCR sequence derives from a person aged 80 or over with lung adenocarcinoma. The chain links TRBV19 to TRBJ1-3; D is unclear. The sequencing input was FFPE minimally invasive lung adenocarcinoma tissue. This CDR3 is CASSGVSGNTIYF. CDR3 in DNA: TGTGCCAGTAGTGGGGTCTCTGGAAACACCATATATTTT.